This TCR beta chain is drawn from a study of identifying expanded T cells in peripheral blood. Study results and caveats: Variance in clone template counts between approximately two-week samples significantly increased with total template count across all healthy donors.

Method: immunoSEQ multiplex PCR; TCRdb's copy keeps in-frame clones and lacks some. Of around 85,000 clones in the sample, 75% to 90% were seen once. Germline CDR1 is MNHEY and CDR2 is SVGAGI. The germline V and J ends were trimmed by 7 bases and 3 bases, with 15 bases remaining between them. The CDR3 consists of 14 residues. With respect to this clone: What it recognizes is unknown.

This TCR came from a person aged 18 to 69 in good health. The sample taken for sequencing was blood. The J gene is TRBJ1-2, the V gene TRBV6-5, with D uncertain. CDR3 residues: CASNRAGADYGYTF. For the CDR3, the DNA is TGTGCCAGCAATAGGGCGGGCGCGGACTATGGCTACACCTTC.